The 7 T cell receptor beta chains listed next were all sequenced from one sample in a study of blood T cell repertoires in COVID-19. Some clones are missing from TCRdb's copy, which holds only in-frame ones; the method was immunoSEQ multiplex PCR. The sample lists under 500,000 clones, 87% occurring once. Sequences were obtained from PBMCs or T cells enriched from blood (not recorded which). These receptors were taken from a woman younger than 35 with acute COVID-19.

The genes are TRBV12-3 or TRBV12-4 and TRBJ1-1, with 7 bases aligning to TRBD1. Trimming at V came to 6 bases and at J to 4 bases, leaving 5 bases not matched to a gene. This CDR3 has 13 residues. CDR3 protein: CASRGGRSTEAFF. CDR3 nucleotides: TGTGCCAGCAGAGGGGGCCGGAGCACTGAAGCTTTCTTT.

This clone appeared a single time. The chain recombines TRBV5-4 with TRBJ2-3, with 7 bases fitting TRBD2. V lost 3 bases to trimming and J lost 3 bases; unmatched junction nucleotides: 4. Per the germline V gene, CDR1 is SGHNT and CDR2 is YYREEE (reference sequence). The CDR3 sequence is 14 residues long. Here the CDR3 DNA reads TGTGCCAGCAGCTCCCCGCGGGAGACAGATACGCAGTATTTT. It translates to CASSSPRETDTQYF.

This clone was picked up one time. The chain couples TRBV11-3 to TRBJ2-1; TRBD2 is a possible D gene (6 bases). Trimming took off 1 base at V and 9 bases at J, with 16 bases between the two ends. CDR3 length: 15 residues. Germline lookup yields CDR1 SGHNT and CDR2 YENEEA. The CDR3 region is CASSLGGTSSIEQFF. The CDR3 DNA sequence: TGTGCCAGCAGCTTAGGGGGAACTAGCTCGATTGAGCAGTTCTTC.

The gene calls are TRBV5-4 and TRBJ2-2; D perhaps matches TRBD2 (6 bases). V was trimmed by 4 bases and J by 1 base, leaving 14 bases between them. Per the germline V gene, CDR1 is SGHNT and CDR2 is YYREEE (reference sequence). This CDR3 contains 16 residues. This CDR3 is CASSPGVAVNTGELFF. The CDR3 nucleotides are TGTGCCAGCAGCCCGGGGGTAGCGGTGAACACCGGGGAGCTGTTTTTT.

The CDR3: CASSTGVLETQYF. Written as DNA, the CDR3 is TGTGCCAGCAGTACGGGAGTTTTGGAGACCCAGTACTTC. The chain combines TRBV27 with TRBJ2-5; a weak D match, TRBD2 (6 bases). CDR1 and CDR2 (germline): MNHEY, SMNVEV (reference sequence). There are 13 residues in the CDR3. The V end was cut by 5 bases, the J end by 5 bases, with 12 bases between.

The chain couples TRBV18 to TRBJ1-5, with 7 nucleotides matching TRBD1. CDR3 length: 14 amino acids. Germline CDR1 and CDR2: KGHSH and LQKENI. Germline trimming cut 5 bases from V and 2 bases from J; bases unmatched to any gene: 3. CDR3 loop: CASSTQGGNQPQHF. As DNA, the CDR3 is TGTGCCAGCTCAACGCAGGGGGGCAATCAGCCCCAGCATTTT.

This clone is a singleton in its sample. The V call is TRBV4-1, the J call TRBJ1-3; D perhaps matches TRBD1 (6 bases). CDR3 length equals 19 residues. Germline-derived CDR1 and CDR2 are MGHRA and YSYEKL. Trimming removed 0 bases at V and 0 bases at J, with 18 bases between. As DNA, the CDR3 is TGCGCCAGCAGCCAAGATAGGTGGACAGACACACGCTCTGGAAACACCATATATTTT. Protein product: CASSQDRWTDTRSGNTIYF.